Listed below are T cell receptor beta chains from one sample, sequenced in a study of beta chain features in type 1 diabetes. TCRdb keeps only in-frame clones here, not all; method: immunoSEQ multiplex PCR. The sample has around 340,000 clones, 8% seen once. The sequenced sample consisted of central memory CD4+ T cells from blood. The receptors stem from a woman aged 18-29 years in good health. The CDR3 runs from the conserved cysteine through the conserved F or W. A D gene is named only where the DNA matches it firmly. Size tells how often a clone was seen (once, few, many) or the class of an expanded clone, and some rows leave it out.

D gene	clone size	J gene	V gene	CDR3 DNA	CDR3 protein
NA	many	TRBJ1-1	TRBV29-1	TGCAGCGTTAGGAACTTGAACACTGAAGCTTTCTTT	CSVRNLNTEAFF
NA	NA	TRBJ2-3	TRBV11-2	TGTGCCAGCAGCTTCGGATCTCCTCACACAGATACGCAGTATTTT	CASSFGSPHTDTQYF
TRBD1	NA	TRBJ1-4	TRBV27	TGTGCCAGCAGGAGATGGGACAGAACAACTAATGAAAAACTGTTTTTT	CASRRWDRTTNEKLFF
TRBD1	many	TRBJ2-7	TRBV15	TGTGCCACCAGCCGGGACAGGGGTCTCTACGAGCAGTACTTC	CATSRDRGLYEQYF
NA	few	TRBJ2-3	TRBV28	TGTGCCAGCAGCTCCTTCGCCGGGGGCGGAGATACGCAGTATTTT	CASSSFAGGGDTQYF
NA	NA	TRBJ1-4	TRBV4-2	TGTGCCAGCAGCCGGGATGACAGTAATGAAAAACTGTTTTTT	CASSRDDSNEKLFF
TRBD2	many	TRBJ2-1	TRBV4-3	TGCGCCAGCAGCCAAGAGGCTAGCGGGAGTGAGCAGTTCTTC	CASSQEASGSEQFF
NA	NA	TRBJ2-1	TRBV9	TGTGCCAGCAGCGTAGAGGGGAATACTTACAATGAGCAGTTCTTC	CASSVEGNTYNEQFF
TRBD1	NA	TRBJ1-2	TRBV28	TGTGCCAGCAGTTTGGGACAGGGTTACTATGGCTACACCTTC	CASSLGQGYYGYTF
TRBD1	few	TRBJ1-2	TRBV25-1	TGTGCCAGCAGTGGCAGGGGGCGATCGTCTTTAGGCTACACCTTC	CASSGRGRSSLGYTF
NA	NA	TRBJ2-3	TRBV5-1	TGCGCCAGCAGCTTGGTCGAGGCGGGTACGCAGTATTTT	CASSLVEAGTQYF
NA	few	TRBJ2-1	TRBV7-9	TGTGCCAGCAGCTTAGGCGGAGGGAGGGGGCCCAGCGATGAGCAGTTCTTC	CASSLGGGRGPSDEQFF
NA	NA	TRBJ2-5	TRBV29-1	TGCAGCGGCGAGGGGGGGGGAGAGACCCAGTACTTC	CSGEGGGETQYF
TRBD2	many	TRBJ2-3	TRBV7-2	TGTGCCAGCAGCTTAGCCCCGGGAGGAGGCACAGATACGCAGTATTTT	CASSLAPGGGTDTQYF
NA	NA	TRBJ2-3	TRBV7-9	TGTGCCAGCAGCCCAGAGACCCTGGGACCTCGCTACACAGATACGCAGTATTTT	CASSPETLGPRYTDTQYF
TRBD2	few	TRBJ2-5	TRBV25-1	TGTGCCAGCAGTGACGGCCCACACAATCGGGGGGGCGAGGAGACCCAGTACTTC	CASSDGPHNRGGEETQYF
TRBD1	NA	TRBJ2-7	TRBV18	TGTGCCAGCTCACCGACAGGGCAAAGCTACGAGCAGTACTTC	CASSPTGQSYEQYF
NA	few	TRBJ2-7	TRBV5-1	TGCGCCAGCAGCTCGAGGGCAGAGGTGTACGAGCAGTACTTC	CASSSRAEVYEQYF
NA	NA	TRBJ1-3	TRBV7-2	TGTGCCAGCAGCTTCCAATCCATCTCTGGAAACACCATATATTTT	CASSFQSISGNTIYF
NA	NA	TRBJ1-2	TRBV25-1	TGTGCCAGCAGTGAATATAATCGGCGCTACACCTTC	CASSEYNRRYTF
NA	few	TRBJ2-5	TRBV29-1	TGCAGCGTTGAAAGCGGAGAAGGTTCGGAGACCCAGTACTTC	CSVESGEGSETQYF
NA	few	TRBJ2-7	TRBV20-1	TGCAGTGCATCATCAGGGCCCGAGCAGTACTTC	CSASSGPEQYF
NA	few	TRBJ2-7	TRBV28	TGTGCCAGCAGTTCCGGGATTATCTACGAGCAGTACTTC	CASSSGIIYEQYF
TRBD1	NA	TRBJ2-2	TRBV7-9	TGTGCCAGCAGCCAAACAGGGGTGCGGAAAACCGGGGAGCTGTTTTTT	CASSQTGVRKTGELFF
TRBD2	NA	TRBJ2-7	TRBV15	TGTGCCACCAGCAGAGAGTCTACGGGAGGGCAGTACTTC	CATSRESTGGQYF
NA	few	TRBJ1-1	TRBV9	TGTGCCAGCAGCGTAGACCGGTTGAACACTGAAGCTTTCTTT	CASSVDRLNTEAFF
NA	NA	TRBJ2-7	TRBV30	TGTGCCTGGAGTCTGCACGCCACGGGTGGGGAGCAGTACTTC	CAWSLHATGGEQYF
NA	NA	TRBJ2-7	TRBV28	TGTGCCAGCAGTTTATTGGCGTCTCATACCTACGAGCAGTACTTC	CASSLLASHTYEQYF
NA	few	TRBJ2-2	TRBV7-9	TGTGCCAGCAGCTTAAACTCCTACACCGGGGAGCTGTTTTTT	CASSLNSYTGELFF
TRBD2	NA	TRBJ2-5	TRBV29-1	TGCAGCGTCGGAGAAGTGAGACTAGCGGGAAGCGCAATGAGTGAAGAGACCCAGTACTTC	CSVGEVRLAGSAMSEETQYF
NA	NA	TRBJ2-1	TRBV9	TGTGCCAGCAGCGTAACCCCCCGAGAGGATGAGCAGTTCTTC	CASSVTPREDEQFF
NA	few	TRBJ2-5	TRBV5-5	TGTGCCAGCAGCTTGGCCGGTCTGAAGGTAACCCAGTACTTC	CASSLAGLKVTQYF
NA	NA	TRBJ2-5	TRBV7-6	TGTGCCAGCAGCGGAATGGCCACAAGTGTGGAGACCCAGTACTTC	CASSGMATSVETQYF
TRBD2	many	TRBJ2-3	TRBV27	TGTGCCAGCAGTCAAGCCGGGACTAGCGGGAGGTTTCGAGATACGCAGTATTTT	CASSQAGTSGRFRDTQYF
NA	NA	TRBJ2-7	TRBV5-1	TGCGCCAGCAGCCCGGAGGCAGGCGAGCAGTACTTC	CASSPEAGEQYF
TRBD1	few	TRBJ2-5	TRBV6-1	TGTGCCAGCGGGACAGGACGCCAAGAGACCCAGTACTTC	CASGTGRQETQYF
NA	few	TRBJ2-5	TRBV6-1	TGTGCCACTCTGGAGTACGGGGAGACCCAGTACTTC	CATLEYGETQYF
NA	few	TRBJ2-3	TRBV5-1	TGCGCCAGCAGCCAACGTAGGGGCACAGATACGCAGTATTTT	CASSQRRGTDTQYF
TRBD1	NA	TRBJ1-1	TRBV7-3	TGTGCCAGCAGCCGATTGACAGGGGACACTGAAGCTTTCTTT	CASSRLTGDTEAFF
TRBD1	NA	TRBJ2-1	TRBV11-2	TGTGCCAGCAGCTTAGTCTCCGGGACAGGATTTAATGAGCAGTTCTTC	CASSLVSGTGFNEQFF
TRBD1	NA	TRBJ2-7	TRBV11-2	TGTGCCAGCAGCTGGGGCGGGACAGGCCCACCTTACGAGCAGTACTTC	CASSWGGTGPPYEQYF
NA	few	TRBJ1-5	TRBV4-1	TGCGCCAGCAGCCTCAGGGAGGGCAATCAGCCCCAGCATTTT	CASSLREGNQPQHF
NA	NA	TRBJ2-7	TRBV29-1	TGCAGCGTTGCCAGGGGGGCCTACGAGCAGTACTTC	CSVARGAYEQYF
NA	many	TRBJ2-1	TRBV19	TGTGCCAGTAGTCGAGCTGCGGGCCATGAGCAGTTCTTC	CASSRAAGHEQFF
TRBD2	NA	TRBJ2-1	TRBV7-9	TGTGCCAGCAGCTTAAGGGGAGGCGGGAGCTCCTACAATGAGCAGTTCTTC	CASSLRGGGSSYNEQFF
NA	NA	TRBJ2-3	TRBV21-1	TGTGCCAGCAGCAAAGCAAGGCGGAGCACAGATACGCAGTATTTT	CASSKARRSTDTQYF
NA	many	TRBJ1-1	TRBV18	TGTGCCAGCTCACCAGCCTTGGCAGGGGAAGCTTTCTTT	CASSPALAGEAFF
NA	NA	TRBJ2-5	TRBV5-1	TGCGCCAGCAGCTTGATCGTGGGATCGGAGACCCAGTACTTC	CASSLIVGSETQYF
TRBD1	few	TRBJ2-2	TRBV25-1	TGTGCCAGCAGTGTCCGGGACAGGGTCCCCGGGGAGCTGTTTTTT	CASSVRDRVPGELFF
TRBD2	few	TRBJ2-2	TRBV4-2	TGTGCCAGCAGCCAAGGGACTAGCGGAGTGACGACCACCGGGGAGCTGTTTTTT	CASSQGTSGVTTTGELFF
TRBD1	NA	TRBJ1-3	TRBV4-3	TGCGCCAGCAGCCAAGATCGGGCAGGGGGCTCTGGAAACACCATATATTTT	CASSQDRAGGSGNTIYF